The 9 T cell receptor beta chains listed next were all sequenced from one sample in a study of blood T cell repertoires in COVID-19. The data were produced by immunoSEQ multiplex PCR, yet TCRdb's version contains in-frame clones alone and is incomplete. The sample contains 65,000 or so clones, around four fifths of which appear only once. Sequenced: peripheral blood. Receptor source: a man in his 60s with acute or convalescent COVID-19.

This chain connects TRBV21-1 to TRBJ2-7; TRBD2 is taken as the D call from the table, unchecked against the DNA. TRBV21-1 is a pseudogene segment. The CDR3 sequence is 13 residues long. DNA for the CDR3: TGTGCCAGCAGCACCAGAGGGTGTTACGAGCAGTACTTC. The encoded protein is CASSTRGCYEQYF.

This rearrangement joins TRBV9 to TRBJ2-5, with 9 nucleotides matching TRBD2. Germline V gene lookup returns CDR1 SGDLS and CDR2 YYNGEE. The CDR3 is 16 residues long. V trimming: 4 bases; J trimming: 2 bases; junction bases outside the gene matches: 9. CDR3 residues: CASSRGASGVQETQYF. The CDR3 DNA reads as TGTGCCAGCAGCCGGGGGGCTAGCGGGGTACAAGAGACCCAGTACTTC. Using reference TRBV9 and TRBJ2-5 for the parts outside the CDR3, the full variable domain is DSGVTQTPKHLITATGQRVTLRCSPRSGDLSVYWYQQSLDQGLQFLIQYYNGEERAKGNILERFSAQQFPDLHSELNLSSLELGDSALYFCASSRGASGVQETQYFGPGTRLLVL.

For the CDR3, the DNA is TGTGCCAGTAGTACTCAATACGGGGAAGCTTTCTTT. Amino acid sequence: CASSTQYGEAFF. The rearrangement uses TRBV19 and TRBJ1-1; D not resolved. CDR1 LNHDA and CDR2 SQIVND come from the germline V gene (reference sequence). CDR3 length: 12 amino acids. The V gene lost 4 bases and the J gene lost 8 bases, with 11 bases spanning the gap.

The count of this clone is one. The genes are TRBV2 and TRBJ2-2; TRBD2 agrees at 8 bases. There are 16 residues in the CDR3. In germline, CDR1 is SNHLY, CDR2 FYNNEI. Trimming took 10 bases from V and 6 from J; bases not matched to a gene: 16. As DNA, the CDR3 is TGTGCCATCCAAGGACCGGGACTAGTTAATTCCGGGGAGCTGTTTTTT. Translated: CAIQGPGLVNSGELFF. Full variable domain (rest looked up from reference TRBV2 and TRBJ2-2): EPEVTQTPSHQVTQMGQEVILRCVPISNHLYFYWYRQILGQKVEFLVSFYNNEISEKSEIFDDQFSVERPDGSNFTLKIRSTKLEDSAMYFCAIQGPGLVNSGELFFGEGSRLTVL.

The rearrangement links TRBV4-1 to TRBJ2-1; 8 positions match TRBD1. The CDR3 has 16 residues. V shed 0 bases, J shed 4 bases, and the junction held 5 bases outside the gene matches. Per germline, CDR1 MGHRA and CDR2 YSYEKL. In DNA, the CDR3 is TGCGCCAGCAGCCAAGATTACAGGGGGGCTTACAATGAGCAGTTCTTC. This sequence encodes CASSQDYRGAYNEQFF.

The V call is TRBV20-1, the J call TRBJ1-2; the D gene is possibly TRBD1 (5 bases). Looked up from germline, CDR1 is DFQATT and CDR2 is SNEGSKA (reference sequence). The CDR3 length is 13 residues. V lost 3 bases and J 4 bases, leaving 12 bases between the germline ends. The CDR3 DNA follows: TGCAGTGCTAGTCCCCCCGGGGGCTATGGCTACACCTTC. Amino acid sequence: CSASPPGGYGYTF.

The rearrangement joins TRBV24-1 to TRBJ2-1; 8 nucleotides agree with TRBD1. The ends lost 5 bases at V and 9 bases at J; junction bases unmatched: 14. The CDR3 extends over 16 amino acids. Germline V gives CDR1 KGHDR, CDR2 SFDVKD. CDR3 residues: CATSALGQGLSGEQFF. DNA of the CDR3: TGTGCCACCAGTGCCCTCGGACAGGGTCTAAGCGGTGAGCAGTTCTTC.

The rearrangement uses TRBV5-1 and TRBJ1-2; weak D call: TRBD1 (6 bases). CDR1 and CDR2 (germline): SGHRS, YFSETQ. V lost 4 bases and J 2 bases, leaving 12 bases between the germline ends. CDR3 length: 14 amino acids. CDR3 loop: CASSLGGQNYGYTF. The CDR3 DNA sequence: TGCGCCAGCAGCCTGGGTGGACAGAACTATGGCTACACCTTC.

This chain connects TRBV30 to TRBJ2-7; 9 nucleotides match TRBD1. Trimming took 5 bases from V and 2 from J; bases not matched to a gene: 7. CDR3 length equals 14 residues. The germline CDR1 and CDR2 sequences are GTSNPN and SVGIG (reference sequence). CDR3 sequence: CAWPQTGGAYEQYF. The CDR3 nucleotides are TGTGCCTGGCCCCAGACAGGGGGTGCCTACGAGCAGTACTTC.